These 9 T cell receptor beta chains were sequenced from one sample in a study of regulatory T cells in long-lasting Graves disease. Time point of the sample: persistent/refractory GD, antithyroid drugs over 5 years with positive TRAb. After RNA was extracted from PBMCs, the TCR library was made from it. Relying on iRepertoire HTBI primers and Arm-PCR of CDR3 regions, the team built TCR beta libraries. Each CDR3 protein gets one entry after TCRdb re-called the multiplex PCR reads with MiXCR. Among more than 650,000 distinct CDR3 sequences listed, 30% were seen once. Source: peripheral blood mononuclear cells (PBMCs), taken when the disease was refractory, from a patient treated with antithyroid drugs. The receptors shown here come from a female donor with Graves disease.

As concerns this clonotype: This clone may be a read error of a much larger clone one base away. The DNA of the CDR3 is TGTGCCTGGAGTGATAAGGGTGGCTATGGCTACACCTTC. Translation gives CAWSDKGGYGYTF. The J gene is TRBJ1-2, the V gene TRBV30; D is ambiguous. V lost 1 base, J lost 4 bases, and 10 bases lay in between. Germline V gene lookup returns CDR1 GTSNPN and CDR2 SVGIG (reference sequence). The CDR3 covers 13 residues.

Regarding this clonotype: One junction end does not reproduce the germline sequence, and a read error may be involved. The J gene is TRBJ1-1, the V gene TRBV7-9; 12 bases are shared with TRBD1. The V gene's germline CDR1 is SEHNR and CDR2 FQNEAQ (reference sequence). The CDR3 is made up of 15 amino acids. The CDR3 coding sequence is TGTGCCAGCAGCTTGGGGGACAGGGGGCTCACTGAAGCTCTCTTT. Protein sequence: CASSLGDRGLTEALF. The full variable domain, completed using reference TRBV7-9 and TRBJ1-1, is DTGVSQNPRHKITKRGQNVTFRCDPISEHNRLYWYRQTLGQGPEFLTYFQNEAQLEKSRLLSDRFSAERPKGSFSTLEIQRTEQGDSAMYLCASSLGDRGLTEALFGQGTRLTVV.

This clonotype showed up many times. This chain connects TRBV11-1 to TRBJ1-2; D not resolved. The V gene's germline CDR1 is SGHAT and CDR2 FQDESV (reference sequence). There are 15 residues in the CDR3. V gave up 4 bases and J gave up 0 bases, with 12 bases separating them. CDR3 bases: TGTGCCAGCAGCTACGACCCTCAATCTAACTATGGCTACACCTTC. Its translation is CASSYDPQSNYGYTF.

The chain uses TRBV27 and TRBJ1-1, with 9 bases identical to TRBD1. Germline V gene lookup returns CDR1 MNHEY and CDR2 SMNVEV (reference sequence). The trim removed 6 bases at V and 7 bases at J, leaving 9 bases unmatched. This CDR3 region has 14 residues. CDR3 bases: TGTGCCAGCAGCCCCACCGGGACAGGGAGTGAAGCTTTCTTT. This translates into CASSPTGTGSEAFF.

In its sample, this clonotype was seen a few times. The chain carries TRBV19 and TRBJ1-1; 7 nucleotides align to TRBD1. The CDR3 runs 13 residues. Germline CDR1 LNHDA, CDR2 SQIVND (reference sequence). The J segment lost 3 bases and the V segment lost 5 bases, leaving 3 bases of the junction unmatched. This CDR3 is CASSAGQYTEAFF. DNA for the CDR3: TGTGCCAGTAGTGCGGGACAGTACACTGAAGCTTTCTTT.

The V gene is TRBV7-2, the J gene TRBJ2-3, with TRBD2 as a possible D gene (7 bases). Trimming took off 4 bases at V and 3 bases at J, with 17 bases between the two ends. Germline CDR1 SGHTA, CDR2 FQGNSA. CDR3 length: 16 amino acids. The CDR3 nucleotides are TGTGCCAGCAGCTCGTCACTAGCGAGGGGGACAGATACGCAGTATTTT. The encoded protein is CASSSSLARGTDTQYF.

This clonotype is a singleton in its sample. The V and J genes are TRBV13 and TRBJ1-4; D is unclear. This CDR3 contains 12 residues. Trimming shortened V by 3 bases and J by 6 bases, and 5 bases separated the two germline ends. Germline CDR1 and CDR2: PRHDT and FYEKMQ (reference sequence). The CDR3 region is CASSFQYEKLFF. The DNA of the CDR3 is TGTGCCAGCAGCTTCCAATATGAAAAACTGTTTTTT.

This clonotype was counted many times. The chain has TRBV7-2 and TRBJ1-1; the D gene is possibly TRBD1 (5 bases). CDR3 length: 15 residues. Germline values: CDR1 SGHTA, CDR2 FQGNSA. The ends were cut back, 0 bases at V and 4 bases at J, with 12 bases in the middle. CDR3 coding DNA: TGTGCCAGCAGCTTAGCCGGGGCCGCACCCACTGAAGCTTTCTTT. Protein: CASSLAGAAPTEAFF.

This clonotype was counted ten times or more. J is TRBJ2-7 and V is TRBV12-3 or TRBV12-4; tentative D call: TRBD1 (7 bases). The CDR3 has 14 amino acids. The V and J ends lost 2 bases and 2 bases respectively, with 10 bases between them. CDR3 bases: TGTGCCAGCAGTTTACCAGGGGGGACCTACGAGCAGTACTTC. Its protein product is CASSLPGGTYEQYF.